This TCR beta chain is drawn from a study of regulatory T cells in long-lasting Graves disease. Library construction for TCR beta used iRepertoire HTBI primers and Arm-PCR of CDR3 regions. TCRdb independently ran MiXCR on the multiplex PCR reads; one entry per CDR3 protein. This sample has 500,000 or so distinct CDR3 sequences, with roughly 16% found just once. This clonotype was seen ten or more times. Time point: newly diagnosed GD, antithyroid drugs for less than 3 months. Preparation of the TCR library used RNA extracted from PBMCs. The sample was also linked to a second study, of T cells in Graves' hyperthyroidism and ophthalmopathy. From that paper: Patients aged 18 to 65 had newly diagnosed hyperthyroidism of under 2 months' duration.

Sample: peripheral blood mononuclear cells (PBMCs), taken at new diagnosis, from a patient treated with antithyroid drugs. The origin of this receptor is a man aged 35 to 55 with Graves disease.

CDR3 residues: CAISPGQGYEQYF. The CDR3 nucleotides are TGTGCCATCAGTCCGGGACAGGGGTACGAGCAGTACTTC. The chain recombines TRBV10-3 with TRBJ2-7; 10 bases line up with TRBD1. Losses at the gene ends were 5 bases for V and 4 bases for J; bases not matched to a gene: 2. CDR1 and CDR2 from the germline V gene are ENHRY and SYGVKD. The CDR3 sequence is 13 residues long.